This TCR beta chain stems from a study of blood T cell repertoires in COVID-19. Study-wide background: Sites across the United States, Italy and Spain contributed samples from acute and convalescent COVID-19. PBMCs, B-cell-depleted T cells, or T cells were the source of the cDNA or gDNA that made up the material.

Original handling: It was from reference gene primer amplification that nucleated cell counts were estimated. TCRdb keeps only in-frame clones here, not all; method: immunoSEQ multiplex PCR. From that table come the V and J calls and clone size; the DNA was used to work out D and trimming. The sample consists of about 310,000 clones, roughly 91% of them appearing once. This CDR3 spans 17 amino acids. CDR1 is MNHEY, CDR2 SMNVEV, per germline (reference sequence). The junction had 10 bases not matched to a gene; V was cut back by 4 bases and J by 3 bases. The material sequenced was peripheral blood. The chain joins TRBV27 to TRBJ2-2, with 8 nucleotides matching TRBD2. The sequence was obtained from a middle-aged man with active or convalescent COVID-19. CDR3 residues: CASSSTSGTRYTGELFF. CDR3 DNA: TGTGCCAGCAGTTCCACCTCCGGGACTAGGTACACCGGGGAGCTGTTTTTT.